The rows below give T cell receptor beta chains drawn from one sample of a study of identical twins. TCRdb re-derived calls from the 5' RACE reads in MiXCR, one entry per CDR3 protein. The data show more than 1.5 million distinct CDR3 sequences, about 32% seen once. Input material: cord blood. These receptors all come from a newborn girl in good health. CDR3s include the opening cysteine and the closing phenylalanine or tryptophan. The D gene is left open where the match is weak. Only some rows state a clone size, as once, few, many or a class for expanded clones.

j_call v_call cdr3_length d_call clone_size cdr3_nt cdr3_aa
TRBJ2-7 TRBV20-1 15 TRBD2 . TGCAGTGCCCGAGTTAGCGGGAGTGGACCTTACGAGCAGTACTTC CSARVSGSGPYEQYF
TRBJ2-3 TRBV6-1 14 TRBD1 few TGTGCCAGCAACAGGGGGCATCTCACAGATACGCAGTATTTT CASNRGHLTDTQYF
TRBJ2-7 TRBV5-4 15 TRBD1 few TGTGCCAGCAGCTTGAGGACAGGGGGTTTTTACGAGCAGTACTTC CASSLRTGGFYEQYF
TRBJ2-5 TRBV3-1 14 TRBD2 . TGTGCCAGCACTATGACTAGCGGCCAAGAGACCCAGTACTTC CASTMTSGQETQYF
TRBJ2-7 TRBV2 15 . . TGTGCCAGCAGCGAACCCTCCCCGGGGATCTACGAGCAGTACTTC CASSEPSPGIYEQYF
TRBJ1-2 TRBV21-1 15 . . TGTGCCAGCAGCAACAAACGCCAGGGGGCTTGTGGCTACACCTTC CASSNKRQGACGYTF
TRBJ2-1 TRBV3-1 16 . . TGTGCCAGCAGCCAAGGGCCAGAGGGGTTCTACAATGAGCAGTTCTTC CASSQGPEGFYNEQFF
TRBJ2-1 TRBV11-3 12 . . TGTGCCAGCAGCTTATTCGTGAATGAGCAGTTCTTC CASSLFVNEQFF
TRBJ2-1 TRBV6-2/TRBV6-3 15 . few TGTGCCAGCAGTTCCAGGGGGGGATTTCGGGTTGAGCAGTTCTTC CASSSRGGFRVEQFF
TRBJ1-2 TRBV6-1 11 . few TGTGCCAGCACGGGGTTCCGCGGCTACACCTTC CASTGFRGYTF
TRBJ1-1 TRBV6-6 13 . many TGTGCCAGCAGTTACTCCCGGGGCACTGAAGCTTTCTTT CASSYSRGTEAFF
TRBJ2-1 TRBV7-2 15 TRBD1 few TGTGCCAGCAGCTTTGCGCAGGGGGCGTACAATGAGCAGTTCTTC CASSFAQGAYNEQFF
TRBJ2-1 TRBV12-3/TRBV12-4 16 TRBD2 many TGTGCCAGCAGCGCAGCCGCGGGGGAGATGTACAATGAGCAGTTCTTC CASSAAAGEMYNEQFF
TRBJ2-4 TRBV5-1 11 . . TGCGCCAGCACTCTGGGAAACATTCAGTACTTC CASTLGNIQYF
TRBJ2-3 TRBV11-2 19 TRBD2 . TGTGCCAGCAGCTCAGCGGGGGGTAGAAGGGTGGCTAGCACAGATACGCAGTATTTT CASSSAGGRRVASTDTQYF
TRBJ2-7 TRBV6-5 13 . . TGTGCCAGTGTGGCCCAGACAAGTTACGAGCAGTACTTC CASVAQTSYEQYF
TRBJ1-2 TRBV28 14 . . TGTGCCAGCAGCACCCCCGGGCCCTACTATGGCTACACCTTC CASSTPGPYYGYTF
TRBJ2-7 TRBV7-2 15 TRBD2 . TGTGCCAGCAGCTTCCTAGCGGGAGGGCGTCTCGAGCAGTACTTC CASSFLAGGRLEQYF
TRBJ1-4 TRBV12-3/TRBV12-4 16 TRBD1 . TGTGCCAGCAGTGAACCTGGGGACAGGCAAGGTGAAAAACTGTTTTTT CASSEPGDRQGEKLFF
TRBJ2-1 TRBV20-1 13 TRBD2 . TGCAGTGCTAGTAGCGGGGGGGCCAATGAGCAGTTCTTC CSASSGGANEQFF
TRBJ1-6 TRBV20-1 16 . . TGCAGTGCCCCTCACCCAGGAAGCTCCTATAATTCACCCCTCCACTTT CSAPHPGSSYNSPLHF
TRBJ2-4 TRBV28 16 . . TGTGCCAGCAGTTTTCCGCCGGGACAGCGCTCGGGGGAGCAGTACTTC CASSFPPGQRSGEQYF
TRBJ2-7 TRBV19 13 . . TGTGCCAGTAGTATGCAGGGAAGCCACGAGCAGTACTTC CASSMQGSHEQYF
TRBJ2-3 TRBV25-1 11 . few TGTGCCAGCAGTGAATATAATTGGCAGTATTTT CASSEYNWQYF
TRBJ2-1 TRBV12-3/TRBV12-4 15 . . TGTGCCAGCAGTTTGGAACTAGACTCCTACAATGAGCAGTTCTTC CASSLELDSYNEQFF
TRBJ2-7 TRBV30 13 . . TGTGCCTCAACAGGGGAGGGTCTCTACGAGCAGTACTTC CASTGEGLYEQYF
TRBJ2-1 TRBV4-2 15 . . TGTGCCAGCAGCCAAGGCCCCCCCGGTGGCAATGAGCAGTTCTTC CASSQGPPGGNEQFF
TRBJ2-5 TRBV25-1 14 TRBD2 few TGTGCCAGTCCGCGACCTAGCGGGGAAGAGACCCAGTACTTC CASPRPSGEETQYF
TRBJ2-5 TRBV21-1 15 . . TGTGCCAGCAGCAAAAGCGGGACTTGTCAGGAGACCCAGTACTTC CASSKSGTCQETQYF
TRBJ2-5 TRBV2 16 TRBD2 . TGTGCCAGCAGTGGACCCAGACTAGCGTTTCAAGAGACCCAGTACTTC CASSGPRLAFQETQYF
TRBJ2-1 TRBV4-1 17 . . TGCGCCAGCAGCCCAAAAGGGGCGACGAGCTCCTACAATGAGCAGTTCTTC CASSPKGATSSYNEQFF
TRBJ2-1 TRBV24-1 16 TRBD1 few TGTGCCACCAGTGATTTCCCTCAGGGGGCCCACAATGAGCAGTTCTTC CATSDFPQGAHNEQFF
TRBJ2-1 TRBV11-1 15 TRBD2 few TGTGCCAGCAGCCCCGGGGGGGCGGAACACAATGAGCAGTTCTTC CASSPGGAEHNEQFF
TRBJ2-1 TRBV15 14 . many TGTGCCACCAGCAAGCTAGTTGTTCGCTATGAGCAGTTCTTC CATSKLVVRYEQFF
TRBJ1-1 TRBV6-2/TRBV6-3 14 TRBD1 few TGTGCCAGCAGATTTAATACAGGGGCCGATGAAGCTTTCTTT CASRFNTGADEAFF
TRBJ2-1 TRBV11-1 13 . . TGTGCCAGCAGCCATGCAGTTAGGAATGAGCAGTTCTTC CASSHAVRNEQFF
TRBJ2-5 TRBV7-2 16 TRBD2 . TGTGCCAGCAGCTTAGGTCGACTAGCGGGGGGCTTGGAGCAGTACTTC CASSLGRLAGGLEQYF
TRBJ2-7 TRBV20-1 18 TRBD2 few TGCAGTGCTAGAACAAAACCTGAGCCGGGACTAGCGGGAGTTGAGCAGTACTTC CSARTKPEPGLAGVEQYF
TRBJ1-5 TRBV27 17 . . TGTGCCAGCAGTACAATCCTGGGGGCGGGGAGCAATCAGCCCCAGCATTTT CASSTILGAGSNQPQHF
TRBJ1-6 TRBV2 15 TRBD1 few TGTGCCAGCAGTGGGGACAGGGCCTATAATTCACCCCTCCACTTT CASSGDRAYNSPLHF
TRBJ2-7 TRBV25-1 15 . once TGTGCCAGCGGAGGTGGCTCGACCTCCTACAATGAGCAGTACTTC CASGGGSTSYNEQYF
TRBJ2-1 TRBV5-1 16 TRBD1 . TGCGCCAGCAGCTTGGCCCCCGGGACAGGCTCGTACGAGCAGTTCTTC CASSLAPGTGSYEQFF
TRBJ2-7 TRBV7-9 15 TRBD1 . TGTGCCAGCAGGAGCACCGGGACAGGGGGTTACGAGCAGTACTTC CASRSTGTGGYEQYF
TRBJ2-5 TRBV4-1 15 TRBD2 . TGCGCCAGCAGCCAACCGACTAGCGGGAGAGAGACCCAGTACTTC CASSQPTSGRETQYF
TRBJ2-1 TRBV20-1 16 . . TGCAGTGCTAGAGAGATTTATAGTCCCCCCTACAATGAGCAGTTCTTC CSAREIYSPPYNEQFF
TRBJ1-1 TRBV3-1 12 . . TGTGCCAGCAGCCAAGACCCAGTTCGAGCTTTCTTT CASSQDPVRAFF
TRBJ2-1 TRBV7-2 15 . few TGTGCCAGCAGTTTTGGCGGGGCGGGCTACAATGAGCAGTTCTTC CASSFGGAGYNEQFF
TRBJ2-1 TRBV29-1 16 . few TGCAGCGTGGCCGGGGACTCCAAGAGCTCCTACAATGAGCAGTTCTTC CSVAGDSKSSYNEQFF
TRBJ1-5 TRBV4-2 16 . . TGTGCCAGCAGCCAAGAGTCGGGGTTGAGCAATCAGCCCCAGCATTTT CASSQESGLSNQPQHF
TRBJ2-1 TRBV20-1 14 TRBD2 . TGCAGTGCAGACGGACTAGCGGGTGACAATGAGCAGTTCTTC CSADGLAGDNEQFF
TRBJ2-5 TRBV5-6 15 . . TGTGCCAGCAGCTTGGACCCGAAGACCCCAGAGACCCAGTACTTC CASSLDPKTPETQYF
TRBJ2-2 TRBV12-3/TRBV12-4 16 TRBD2 once TGTGCCAGCAGTTTGCTGCCGGGACTAGCCACCGGGGAGCTGTTTTTT CASSLLPGLATGELFF
TRBJ2-1 TRBV9 16 TRBD2 . TGTGCCAGCAGCCCCCGGGGAGGACTAGCCTACAATGAGCAGTTCTTC CASSPRGGLAYNEQFF